This T cell receptor (beta chain) originates from a study of blood T cell repertoires in COVID-19. In the study overall: The United States, Italy and Spain supplied acute and convalescent COVID-19 samples. T cells, B-cell-depleted T cells, or PBMCs supplied cDNA or gDNA.

As originally analysed: The assay estimated nucleated cells by amplifying reference gene primers. Clones were sequenced by immunoSEQ multiplex PCR, and TCRdb holds only the in-frame ones, with some missing. D and trimming come from the DNA, and the V and J calls and clone size come from that table. The table shows over 75,000 clones, with around 80% occurring only once. V lost 7 bases to trimming and J lost 6 bases; unmatched junction nucleotides: 7. Germline V lookup: CDR1 ENHRY, CDR2 SYGVKD. CDR3 length: 14 residues. Sequencing was performed on peripheral blood. The TCR was taken from a woman older than 75 with acute or convalescent COVID-19. The chain joins TRBV10-3 to TRBJ2-2, with 8 positions matching TRBD1. The CDR3 region is CAIKETGVAGELFF. Written as DNA, the CDR3 is TGTGCCATCAAGGAGACAGGGGTTGCCGGGGAGCTGTTTTTT.